A selection of T cell receptor beta chains follows, all from one sample in a study of tissue T cells after allogeneic stem cell transplantation. The repertoire was sequenced with immunoSEQ multiplex PCR; TCRdb's copy has only in-frame clones and lacks some. Altogether about 40,000 clones are present, around 90% being singletons, with the ten largest covering roughly 3.8%. The specimen comprised blood, sampled before transplantation. These receptors originate from a woman aged 40-75 years who later had graft-versus-host disease after an allogeneic stem cell transplant. The CDR3 runs from the conserved cysteine through the conserved F or W. A D gene is named only where the DNA matches it firmly. Where a row states a size, it is once, few, many or the class of an expanded clone; other rows omit it.

j_call: TRBJ2-2; d_call: TRBD1; cdr3_length: 15; clone_size: once; v_call: TRBV6-6; cdr3_aa: CASSLGGSRTGELFF; cdr3_nt: TGTGCCAGCAGCCTAGGGGGCTCGAGGACCGGGGAGCTGTTTTTT
j_call: TRBJ2-1; d_call: .; cdr3_length: 13; clone_size: once; v_call: TRBV19; cdr3_aa: CASRRTGGDEQFF; cdr3_nt: TGTGCCAGTAGGAGGACCGGCGGCGATGAGCAGTTCTTC
j_call: TRBJ1-2; d_call: .; cdr3_length: 13; clone_size: .; v_call: TRBV7-9; cdr3_aa: CASSLAGDEGYTF; cdr3_nt: TGTGCCAGCAGCCTAGCAGGCGATGAAGGCTACACCTTC
j_call: TRBJ2-5; d_call: TRBD2; cdr3_length: 14; clone_size: .; v_call: TRBV25-1; cdr3_aa: CASEGAGVDETQYF; cdr3_nt: TGTGCCTCGGAGGGAGCGGGAGTGGATGAGACCCAGTACTTC
j_call: TRBJ2-7; d_call: .; cdr3_length: 11; clone_size: .; v_call: TRBV3-1/TRBV3-2; cdr3_aa: CASSNSYEQYF; cdr3_nt: TGTGCCAGCAGCAACTCCTACGAGCAGTACTTC
j_call: TRBJ2-2; d_call: .; cdr3_length: 13; clone_size: .; v_call: TRBV9; cdr3_aa: CASRTENTGELFF; cdr3_nt: TGTGCCAGCAGAACCGAGAACACCGGGGAGCTGTTTTTT
j_call: TRBJ1-3; d_call: TRBD1; cdr3_length: 14; clone_size: .; v_call: TRBV15; cdr3_aa: CATSQGTPGNTIYF; cdr3_nt: TGTGCCACCTCACAGGGGACTCCTGGAAACACCATATATTTT
j_call: TRBJ1-5; d_call: TRBD1; cdr3_length: 16; clone_size: .; v_call: TRBV18; cdr3_aa: CASSPTDRGGNQPQHF; cdr3_nt: TGTGCCAGCTCACCTACGGACAGGGGAGGCAATCAGCCCCAGCATTTT
j_call: TRBJ2-1; d_call: .; cdr3_length: 15; clone_size: .; v_call: TRBV6-6; cdr3_aa: CASSYSRGIYNEQFF; cdr3_nt: TGTGCCAGCAGTTACTCGAGAGGGATCTACAATGAGCAGTTCTTC
j_call: TRBJ1-1; d_call: TRBD1; cdr3_length: 14; clone_size: .; v_call: TRBV27; cdr3_aa: CASSPGTGFLLAFF; cdr3_nt: TGTGCCAGCAGTCCCGGGACAGGGTTTCTGTTGGCTTTCTTT
j_call: TRBJ2-2; d_call: TRBD1; cdr3_length: 16; clone_size: .; v_call: TRBV19; cdr3_aa: CASSRLGQTNTGELFF; cdr3_nt: TGTGCCAGTAGTCGTTTGGGACAGACGAACACCGGGGAGCTGTTTTTT
j_call: TRBJ2-2; d_call: .; cdr3_length: 14; clone_size: .; v_call: TRBV27; cdr3_aa: CASSPFLPTGELFF; cdr3_nt: TGTGCCAGTAGTCCCTTCCTACCGACCGGGGAGCTGTTTTTT
j_call: TRBJ1-1; d_call: TRBD1; cdr3_length: 15; clone_size: .; v_call: TRBV7-8; cdr3_aa: CASSPERQGAGGAFF; cdr3_nt: TGTGCCAGCAGCCCAGAACGACAGGGGGCGGGGGGAGCTTTCTTT
j_call: TRBJ2-3; d_call: .; cdr3_length: 13; clone_size: .; v_call: TRBV4-1; cdr3_aa: CASSQQGTDTQYF; cdr3_nt: TGCGCCAGCAGCCAACAGGGCACAGATACGCAGTATTTT
j_call: TRBJ1-5; d_call: .; cdr3_length: 15; clone_size: .; v_call: TRBV28; cdr3_aa: CASSREQGVRQPQHF; cdr3_nt: TGTGCCAGCAGCAGGGAGCAGGGAGTCCGTCAGCCCCAGCATTTT
j_call: TRBJ2-1; d_call: .; cdr3_length: 12; clone_size: .; v_call: TRBV6-6; cdr3_aa: CASSYPRHSSIF; cdr3_nt: TGTGCCAGCAGTTACCCCAGACATAGCTCGATCTTC
j_call: TRBJ2-7; d_call: TRBD1; cdr3_length: 18; clone_size: .; v_call: TRBV4-2; cdr3_aa: CASSQHLKTGTGLYEQYF; cdr3_nt: TGTGCCAGCAGCCAACACCTCAAAACCGGGACAGGTCTCTACGAGCAGTACTTC
j_call: TRBJ2-5; d_call: .; cdr3_length: 15; clone_size: .; v_call: TRBV5-4; cdr3_aa: CASSPPDRYQETQYF; cdr3_nt: TGTGCCAGCAGCCCACCCGACCGGTACCAAGAGACCCAGTACTTC
j_call: TRBJ1-5; d_call: .; cdr3_length: 13; clone_size: .; v_call: TRBV27; cdr3_aa: CASSLVDGQPQHF; cdr3_nt: TGTGCCAGCAGTTTAGTAGATGGGCAGCCCCAGCATTTT
j_call: TRBJ2-5; d_call: TRBD2; cdr3_length: 17; clone_size: .; v_call: TRBV4-1; cdr3_aa: CASSQGGLAASRETQYF; cdr3_nt: TGCGCCAGCAGCCAAGGTGGTCTAGCGGCATCAAGGGAGACCCAGTACTTC
j_call: TRBJ2-3; d_call: .; cdr3_length: 14; clone_size: .; v_call: TRBV11-3; cdr3_aa: CASSFGVSTDTQYF; cdr3_nt: TGTGCCAGCAGCTTTGGCGTCAGCACAGATACGCAGTATTTT
j_call: TRBJ1-1; d_call: .; cdr3_length: 13; clone_size: once; v_call: TRBV6-6; cdr3_aa: CASSSDLQPEAFF; cdr3_nt: TGTGCCAGCAGTTCCGACCTACAGCCTGAAGCTTTCTTT
j_call: TRBJ2-1; d_call: TRBD2; cdr3_length: 17; clone_size: .; v_call: TRBV5-1; cdr3_aa: CASSLSASGRIGNEQFF; cdr3_nt: TGCGCCAGCAGCTTGTCTGCTAGCGGGAGAATAGGCAATGAGCAGTTCTTC
j_call: TRBJ1-5; d_call: .; cdr3_length: 15; clone_size: .; v_call: TRBV10-2; cdr3_aa: CASSENGRGNQPQHF; cdr3_nt: TGCGCCAGCAGTGAGAACGGCCGAGGAAATCAGCCCCAGCATTTT
j_call: TRBJ2-1; d_call: .; cdr3_length: 15; clone_size: .; v_call: TRBV6-2/TRBV6-3; cdr3_aa: CASSYNLKLVNEQFF; cdr3_nt: TGTGCCAGCAGTTATAACCTAAAATTGGTGAATGAGCAGTTCTTC
j_call: TRBJ2-1; d_call: TRBD1; cdr3_length: 12; clone_size: .; v_call: TRBV19; cdr3_aa: CASTNRGFEQFF; cdr3_nt: TGTGCCAGTACGAACAGGGGGTTTGAGCAGTTCTTC
j_call: TRBJ2-3; d_call: .; cdr3_length: 13; clone_size: .; v_call: TRBV27; cdr3_aa: CASSLWGTDTQYF; cdr3_nt: TGTGCCAGCAGTTTATGGGGCACAGATACGCAGTATTTT
j_call: TRBJ1-6; d_call: .; cdr3_length: 13; clone_size: .; v_call: TRBV25-1; cdr3_aa: CASSEWEGSPLHF; cdr3_nt: TGTGCCAGCAGTGAATGGGAAGGGTCACCCCTCCACTTT
j_call: TRBJ1-1; d_call: .; cdr3_length: 16; clone_size: .; v_call: TRBV15; cdr3_aa: CATSRGGARENTEAFF; cdr3_nt: TGTGCCACCAGCAGAGGGGGGGCTCGAGAGAACACTGAAGCTTTCTTT
j_call: TRBJ2-4; d_call: .; cdr3_length: 14; clone_size: .; v_call: TRBV6-5; cdr3_aa: CASSYSRAKNIQYF; cdr3_nt: TGTGCCAGCAGTTACTCGCGAGCCAAAAACATTCAGTACTTC
j_call: TRBJ2-7; d_call: TRBD1; cdr3_length: 15; clone_size: .; v_call: TRBV7-8; cdr3_aa: CASSLVGQGSNEQYF; cdr3_nt: TGTGCCAGCAGCTTAGTGGGACAGGGTTCTAACGAGCAGTACTTC
j_call: TRBJ2-5; d_call: TRBD2; cdr3_length: 15; clone_size: .; v_call: TRBV18; cdr3_aa: CASSPGSGRAETQYF; cdr3_nt: TGTGCCAGCTCACCGGGTAGCGGGAGGGCAGAGACCCAGTACTTC
j_call: TRBJ1-1; d_call: .; cdr3_length: 11; clone_size: .; v_call: TRBV20-1; cdr3_aa: CSARDHPEAFF; cdr3_nt: TGCAGTGCTAGAGATCACCCTGAAGCTTTCTTT
j_call: TRBJ1-1; d_call: .; cdr3_length: 12; clone_size: .; v_call: TRBV7-9; cdr3_aa: CASLASNTEAFF; cdr3_nt: TGTGCCAGCTTAGCCAGCAACACTGAAGCTTTCTTT
j_call: TRBJ1-5; d_call: TRBD1; cdr3_length: 13; clone_size: .; v_call: TRBV30; cdr3_aa: CAWSPGGSEPQHF; cdr3_nt: TGTGCCTGGAGTCCAGGGGGCAGCGAGCCCCAGCATTTT
j_call: TRBJ1-5; d_call: TRBD1; cdr3_length: 13; clone_size: .; v_call: TRBV12-3/TRBV12-4; cdr3_aa: CASSRTGGQPQHF; cdr3_nt: TGTGCCAGCAGCCGGACAGGTGGTCAGCCCCAGCATTTT
j_call: TRBJ1-5; d_call: TRBD1; cdr3_length: 14; clone_size: .; v_call: TRBV2; cdr3_aa: CASKRDRGNQPQHF; cdr3_nt: TGTGCCAGCAAACGGGACAGGGGCAATCAGCCCCAGCATTTT
j_call: TRBJ2-7; d_call: .; cdr3_length: 14; clone_size: .; v_call: TRBV5-3; cdr3_aa: CARSPGQFSYEQYF; cdr3_nt: TGTGCCAGAAGCCCCGGACAGTTCTCCTACGAGCAGTACTTC
j_call: TRBJ1-2; d_call: .; cdr3_length: 11; clone_size: few; v_call: TRBV6-2/TRBV6-3; cdr3_aa: CASSPGTSYTF; cdr3_nt: TGTGCCAGCAGTCCCGGGACTAGTTACACCTTC
j_call: TRBJ2-3; d_call: TRBD1; cdr3_length: 14; clone_size: .; v_call: TRBV27; cdr3_aa: CASSPGQGPDTQYF; cdr3_nt: TGTGCCAGCAGCCCGGGACAGGGACCAGATACGCAGTATTTT
j_call: TRBJ1-1; d_call: .; cdr3_length: 14; clone_size: .; v_call: TRBV30; cdr3_aa: CAWSVGLRNTEAFF; cdr3_nt: TGTGCCTGGAGTGTAGGTTTAAGGAACACTGAAGCTTTCTTT
j_call: TRBJ2-7; d_call: TRBD1; cdr3_length: 14; clone_size: .; v_call: TRBV19; cdr3_aa: CASRIGTGAYEQYF; cdr3_nt: TGTGCCAGTAGGATTGGGACAGGGGCCTACGAGCAGTACTTC
j_call: TRBJ1-1; d_call: TRBD1; cdr3_length: 13; clone_size: .; v_call: TRBV6-2/TRBV6-3; cdr3_aa: CASSGTGVTEAFF; cdr3_nt: TGTGCCAGCAGCGGGACAGGGGTCACTGAAGCTTTCTTT
j_call: TRBJ1-5; d_call: .; cdr3_length: 14; clone_size: .; v_call: TRBV28; cdr3_aa: CASSLGRSNQPQHF; cdr3_nt: TGTGCCAGCAGTTTAGGACGGAGCAATCAGCCCCAGCATTTT
j_call: TRBJ2-4; d_call: .; cdr3_length: 14; clone_size: .; v_call: TRBV28; cdr3_aa: CASRPPFAKNIQYF; cdr3_nt: TGTGCCAGCAGACCCCCTTTCGCCAAAAACATTCAGTACTTC
j_call: TRBJ2-5; d_call: TRBD1; cdr3_length: 15; clone_size: .; v_call: TRBV4-3; cdr3_aa: CASSQAQGARQTQYF; cdr3_nt: TGCGCCAGCAGCCAAGCACAGGGGGCGCGTCAGACCCAGTACTTC
j_call: TRBJ2-1; d_call: TRBD2; cdr3_length: 17; clone_size: .; v_call: TRBV10-3; cdr3_aa: CAISGTETSGAYNEQFF; cdr3_nt: TGTGCCATCAGTGGAACAGAGACTAGCGGGGCCTACAATGAGCAGTTCTTC
j_call: TRBJ2-7; d_call: TRBD2; cdr3_length: 15; clone_size: once; v_call: TRBV3-1/TRBV3-2; cdr3_aa: CASSLGTSGIYEQYF; cdr3_nt: TGTGCCAGCAGCCTCGGGACTAGCGGGATCTACGAGCAGTACTTC
j_call: TRBJ2-7; d_call: .; cdr3_length: 13; clone_size: .; v_call: TRBV19; cdr3_aa: CASSTVGSYEQYF; cdr3_nt: TGTGCCAGTAGTACCGTGGGGTCCTACGAGCAGTACTTC
j_call: TRBJ2-7; d_call: TRBD2; cdr3_length: 15; clone_size: few; v_call: TRBV6-5; cdr3_aa: CASSYSTSGRGEQYF; cdr3_nt: TGTGCCAGCAGTTACTCGACTAGCGGGAGAGGCGAGCAGTACTTC